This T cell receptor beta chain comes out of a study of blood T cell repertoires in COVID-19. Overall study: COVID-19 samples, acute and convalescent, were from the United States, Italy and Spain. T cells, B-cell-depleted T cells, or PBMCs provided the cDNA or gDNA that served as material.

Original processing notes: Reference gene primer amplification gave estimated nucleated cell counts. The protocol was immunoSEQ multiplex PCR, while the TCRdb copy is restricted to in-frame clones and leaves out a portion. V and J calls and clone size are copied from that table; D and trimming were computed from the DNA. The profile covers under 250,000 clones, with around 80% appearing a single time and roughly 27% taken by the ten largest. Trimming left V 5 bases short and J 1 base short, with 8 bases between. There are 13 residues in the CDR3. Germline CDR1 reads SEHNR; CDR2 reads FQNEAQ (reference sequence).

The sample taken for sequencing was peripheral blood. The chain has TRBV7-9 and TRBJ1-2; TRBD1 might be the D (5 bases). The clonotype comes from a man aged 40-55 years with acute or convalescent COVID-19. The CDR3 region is CASSPTVNYGYTF. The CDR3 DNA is TGTGCCAGCAGCCCGACAGTTAACTATGGCTACACCTTC. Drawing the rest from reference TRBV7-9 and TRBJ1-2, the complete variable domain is DTGVSQNPRHKITKRGQNVTFRCDPISEHNRLYWYRQTLGQGPEFLTYFQNEAQLEKSRLLSDRFSAERPKGSFSTLEIQRTEQGDSAMYLCASSPTVNYGYTFGSGTRLTVV.